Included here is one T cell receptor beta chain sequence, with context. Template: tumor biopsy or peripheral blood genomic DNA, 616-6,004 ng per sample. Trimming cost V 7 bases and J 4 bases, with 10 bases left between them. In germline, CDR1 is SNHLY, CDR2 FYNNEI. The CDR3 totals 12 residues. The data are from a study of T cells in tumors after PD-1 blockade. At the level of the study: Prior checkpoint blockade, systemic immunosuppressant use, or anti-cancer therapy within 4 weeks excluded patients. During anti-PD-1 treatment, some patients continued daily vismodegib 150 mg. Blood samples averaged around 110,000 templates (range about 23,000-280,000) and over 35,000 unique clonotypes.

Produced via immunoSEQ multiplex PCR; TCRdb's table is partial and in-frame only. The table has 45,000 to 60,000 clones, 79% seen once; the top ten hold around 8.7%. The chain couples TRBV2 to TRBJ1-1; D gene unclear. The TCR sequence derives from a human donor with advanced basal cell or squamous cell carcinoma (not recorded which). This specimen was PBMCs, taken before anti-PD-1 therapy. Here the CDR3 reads CASTREGTEAFF. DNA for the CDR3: TGTGCCAGCACTAGGGAGGGCACTGAAGCTTTCTTT.